This T cell receptor (beta chain) derives from a study of T cell responses to AZD1222 COVID-19 vaccine (dated by TCRdb to the early 2020s). Broadly, across the study: A total of 233 trial participants underwent TCR sequencing, of whom 200 to 220 received two doses of AZD1222 and 26 received two doses of the MenACWY control vaccine. Trial participants were enrolled by age into subgroups of 18-55, 56-69 and 70-plus years, and around 150, 29 and 61 TCR-sequenced participants, respectively, were included in these subgroups. Study-wide conclusions, independent of this receptor: Reportedly, almost half of the unique spike-specific TCRs recognized epitopes lying outside the regions that are mutated in the B.1.351 and B.1.1.7 variants. No day 14 peak-response samples were available, so repertoires were characterized only after the peak T cell response. A significant rise in spike-specific TCR breadth and depth was observed after two AZD1222 doses relative to day 0 and relative to MenACWY recipients. Conclusions about previously exposed vaccinees are limited because only six or seven AZD1222 recipients were SARS-CoV-2 seropositive at baseline. In the small 56-69-year group, the increase in depth fell short of significance, most likely because of low power. The vaccine-associated CD4 TCRs covered the entire spike protein, and the dominant responses fell in regions 160-218 and 743-854. Participants were mostly white British and included more females than males, and it was suggested by the authors that clonal diversity may have been underestimated.

The sample's time point label, in plain terms: baseline before first vaccination. The label giving this sample's treatment or condition can be read as: meningococcal conjugate vaccine given as trial control. Samples from vaccinated people were obtained from the UK trials COV001 and COV002, which included a single-blind randomized controlled phase 2/3 trial of AZD1222 (ChAdOx1 nCoV-19) in healthy adults. For TCRbeta chain sequencing, PBMC samples were collected from trial participants at day 0 and at day 28 after the second dose. A word on this clone: The antigen this receptor binds is unknown. No much larger clone exists at a distance of one base, and base qualities are not known.

The CDR3 regions of human TCRbeta chains were analyzed by immunosequencing. Per the authors' processing: Repertoire TCRs were matched against a reference library of SARS-CoV-2-specific TCRs generated with the MIRA antigen-specificity platform. Breadth was defined as the fraction of unique TCRs that were SARS-CoV-2-associated. Depth was defined as the fraction of total T cells that were SARS-CoV-2-associated. Using the MIRA data, each spike-specific TCR was mapped to the spike region that the TCR reacts to and placed in a CD4 or CD8 class. Log10-transformed breadth and depth values were compared by one-way ANOVA with Sidak's multiple comparisons tests. TCRdb took over this immuneACCESS table, retaining in-frame rearrangements with V and J assigned. Such tables are incomplete; in checked studies, under half of the missing clones stem from an unresolved V gene, and the remainder is unexplained. That table furnishes V, J and clone size, whereas the DNA furnished D and trimming. In all, the sample holds around 140,000 clones, and approximately 95% of those were seen once. The ten largest clones add up to over 0.85% of the sample.

The CDR3 contains 13 residues, cysteine and phenylalanine counted. Just CDR3 DNA is preserved here, 39 bases in frame from base 1. V was cut back by 5 bases and J by 7 bases, leaving a gap of 9 bases between them. In this chain, TRBV12-3 or TRBV12-4 is recombined with TRBJ1-6, with no D gene named confidently. The specimen was peripheral blood, collected on day 0 of MenACWY control vaccination. The origin of this receptor is an adult in good health. The CDR3 reads CASSISENSPLHF. At the DNA level, the sequence is TGTGCCAGCAGTATCTCAGAGAATTCACCCCTCCACTTT.